The present T cell receptor beta chain was sequenced within a study of a mutant IDH1 vaccine in newly diagnosed glioma. Study overall: Mean patient age was around 40 years; 62.5% were male and approximately 40% female. Radiotherapy, temozolomide, or both had been given previously, and both were given to most. The study's findings and limits: In about 94% of patients, immune responses induced by the vaccine occurred.

V dropped 0 bases and J dropped 7 bases, with 14 bases sitting between them. Per germline, CDR1 SGHRS and CDR2 YFSETQ. The CDR3 covers 16 residues. The table came from immunoSEQ multiplex PCR; TCRdb's copy has only in-frame clones and leaves some out. The repertoire consists of around 87,000 clones, with 83% occurring once and the leading ten covering 6% to 9.5%. With respect to this clone: Its cognate antigen is unknown.

Documented time point: baseline, week 1 (first vaccination visit). Stated treatment: pre-vaccination baseline after standard-of-care therapy. New WHO grade 3 or 4 astrocytomas that were IDH1-mutant and ATRX-lost occurred in the donors. The clonotype comes from a woman in her forties or fifties with glioma. The specimen was PBMCs, collected from a glioma patient treated with radiotherapy, temozolomide or both. V and J are TRBV5-1 and TRBJ1-6; possibly TRBD1 for D (6 bases). DNA for the CDR3: TGCGCCAGCAGCTTGGAACAAGGACAGAGGAATTCACCCCTCCACTTT. Translating gives CASSLEQGQRNSPLHF.